This T cell receptor (beta chain) was found in a study of identical twins. The CDR3 covers 15 residues. The germline V and J ends were trimmed by 8 bases and 0 bases, with 19 bases remaining between them. Germline V gene lookup returns CDR1 DFQATT and CDR2 SNEGSKA (reference sequence). MiXCR, run by TCRdb on the 5' RACE reads, gives a single entry per CDR3 protein. Of a few hundred thousand distinct CDR3 sequences listed, 20% to 30% are singletons. In this sample, this clonotype turned up a few times. Its matching antigen is unknown. Notes on the study in general: Clonotypes of the beta chain that were abundant in cord blood carried fewer insertions (memory repertoires showed none).

The data were also submitted as part of a second study, on T cells expressing NK-cell markers. As reported in that work: Investigators obtained TCR beta repertoires from sorted CD3+CD56+NKG2C+, CD3+CD56+NKG2C- and CD3+CD56-NKG2C+ T cells. Once again these clonotypes came out on top in the CD3+CD56-NKG2C+ fraction of four donors.

Material: CD4+ T cells sorted from blood. The source is a woman between 18 and 30 years old in good health. The V and J genes are TRBV20-1 and TRBJ1-1; D may be TRBD1 (6 bases). The CDR3: CSTTIHRDMNTEAFF. The DNA for the CDR3 is TGCAGTACCACTATTCACCGGGACATGAACACTGAAGCTTTCTTT.